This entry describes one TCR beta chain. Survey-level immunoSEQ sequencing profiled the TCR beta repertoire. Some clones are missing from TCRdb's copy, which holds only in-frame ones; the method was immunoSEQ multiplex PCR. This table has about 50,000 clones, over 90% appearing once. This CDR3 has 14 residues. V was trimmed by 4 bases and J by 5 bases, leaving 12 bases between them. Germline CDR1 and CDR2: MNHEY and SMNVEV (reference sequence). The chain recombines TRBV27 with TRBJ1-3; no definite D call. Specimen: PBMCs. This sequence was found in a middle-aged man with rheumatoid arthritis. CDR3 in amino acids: CASSSRGDRNTIYF. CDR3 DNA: TGTGCCAGCAGTTCCCGGGGAGATAGAAACACCATATATTTT.